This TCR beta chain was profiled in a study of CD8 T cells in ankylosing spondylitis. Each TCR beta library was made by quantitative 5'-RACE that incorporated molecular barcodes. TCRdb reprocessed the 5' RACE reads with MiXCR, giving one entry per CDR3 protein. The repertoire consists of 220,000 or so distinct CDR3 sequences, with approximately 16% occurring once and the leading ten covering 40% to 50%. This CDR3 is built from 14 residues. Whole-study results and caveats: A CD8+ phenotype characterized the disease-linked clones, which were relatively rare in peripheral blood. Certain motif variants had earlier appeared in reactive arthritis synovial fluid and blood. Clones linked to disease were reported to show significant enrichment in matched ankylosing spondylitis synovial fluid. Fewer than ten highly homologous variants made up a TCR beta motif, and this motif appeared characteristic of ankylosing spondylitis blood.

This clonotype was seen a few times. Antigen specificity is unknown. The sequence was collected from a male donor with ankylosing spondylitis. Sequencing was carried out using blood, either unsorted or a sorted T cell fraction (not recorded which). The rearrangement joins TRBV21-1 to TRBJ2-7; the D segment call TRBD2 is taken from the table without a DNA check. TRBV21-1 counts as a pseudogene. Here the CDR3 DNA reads TGTGCCAGCAGAACGGCGGAGGGGTCTAGGGAGCAGTACTTC. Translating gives CASRTAEGSREQYF.